The rows below give T cell receptor beta chains drawn from one sample of a study of blood T cell repertoires in COVID-19. TCRdb's table, derived via immunoSEQ multiplex PCR, lists solely in-frame clones and lacks some. The sample lists about half a million clones, about 85% occurring once. Sequenced input: PBMCs or T cells enriched from blood (not recorded which). These receptor sequences come from a woman in her sixties who had recovered from COVID-19. The CDR3 runs from the conserved cysteine through the conserved F or W. Fields, in order: V gene, CDR3 protein.

TRBV5-1 | CASATSGSTDTQYF
TRBV5-4 | CASSLGVGRDFQYF
TRBV2 | CASSGGGSNQPQHF
TRBV3-1/TRBV3-2 | CASSLRGGGYYEQYF
TRBV5-1 | CASSLGQGGNQPQHF
TRBV24-1 | CATSDPGTNQPQHF
TRBV21-1 | CASSKEETGITGELFF
TRBV5-1 | CASSWGTGGNEQFF
TRBV9 | CASSPDSTADTGELFF
TRBV24-1 | CATSDPRDRSHQPQHF
TRBV6-1 | CASSELGTGGYEQYF
TRBV9 | CASSGLENTEAFF
TRBV5-1 | CASSPGQGLLDEQFF
TRBV12-3/TRBV12-4 | CASTRRGNTEAFF
TRBV11-3 | CASSPMFGSYEQYF
TRBV9 | CASSRDLGNSPLHF
TRBV27 | CASRKHNYNEQFF
TRBV5-6 | CASSLYRKDTGELFF
TRBV30 | CAWGTGLSGETQYF
TRBV29-1 | CSVETQGSKGEKLFF
TRBV5-1 | CASSSVGRGVDTQYF
TRBV2 | CASSNRQGAGEQFF
TRBV3-1/TRBV3-2 | CASRQGYEQYF
TRBV5-6 | CASSLNRGEVTDTQYF
TRBV4-1 | CASSQEYSGGSYNEQFF
TRBV2 | CASSGNRANNEQFF
TRBV7-6 | CASSLSSNANTGELFF
TRBV30 | CAWSTQGEEELFF
TRBV12-3/TRBV12-4 | CASSFGGSEQFF
TRBV2 | CASSLGQGNSYEQYF
TRBV29-1 | CSIYRGFGTEAFF
TRBV28 | CASSLGAIGEKLFF
TRBV19 | CASCLYRGLRGVNTEAFF
TRBV3-1/TRBV3-2 | CASSLGDFGGRNTIYF
TRBV28 | CASSLWDREQFF
TRBV5-4 | CASSFARGDYGYTF
TRBV11-2 | CASSLERVGSPLHF
TRBV4-2 | CASSRGSGGAGELFF
TRBV4-1 | CASSQGSWDTSYEQYF
TRBV5-1 | CASSSTGDNSPLHF